This T cell receptor beta chain was recorded in a study of CD8 T cells in ankylosing spondylitis. General observations from the study: The disease-linked clones had a CD8+ phenotype and low blood frequencies. Some of the motif variants had earlier been found in reactive arthritis patients' fluid and blood. In ankylosing spondylitis patients, matched synovial fluid reportedly showed significant enrichment of disease-linked clones.

Each TCR beta library was made by quantitative 5'-RACE that incorporated molecular barcodes. TCRdb re-called the 5' RACE reads with MiXCR, one entry per CDR3 protein. The sample has 25,000 to 30,000 distinct CDR3 sequences, 7.9% seen once. This clonotype was seen ten or more times. What it recognizes is unknown. The germline gives CDR1 MNHEY, CDR2 SVGAGI. The CDR3 spans 11 residues. V lost 7 bases and J 8 bases, leaving 9 bases between the germline ends. This receptor was identified in a male donor with ankylosing spondylitis or in good health (not recorded which). What was sequenced was blood. The rearrangement uses TRBV6-5 and TRBJ2-1, with D unresolved. The CDR3 DNA is TGTGCCAGCAAATTCGCCGATGAGCAGTTCTTC. It specifies CASKFADEQFF.